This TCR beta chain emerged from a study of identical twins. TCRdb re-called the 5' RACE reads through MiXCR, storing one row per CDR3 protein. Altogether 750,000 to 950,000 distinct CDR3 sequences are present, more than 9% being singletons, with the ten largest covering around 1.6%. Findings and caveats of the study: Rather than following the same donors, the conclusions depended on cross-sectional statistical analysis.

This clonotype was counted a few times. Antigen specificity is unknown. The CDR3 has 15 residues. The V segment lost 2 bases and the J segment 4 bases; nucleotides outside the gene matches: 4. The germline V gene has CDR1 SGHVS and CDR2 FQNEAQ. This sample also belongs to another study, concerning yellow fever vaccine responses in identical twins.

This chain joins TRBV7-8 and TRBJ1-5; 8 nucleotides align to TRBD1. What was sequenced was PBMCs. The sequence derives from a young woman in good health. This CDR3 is CASSLIGDRNQPQHF. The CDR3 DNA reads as TGTGCCAGCAGCTTAATCGGGGACAGGAATCAGCCCCAGCATTTT.